This T cell receptor (beta chain) was documented in a study of blood T cell repertoires in COVID-19. The CDR3 is 13 residues long. Per germline, CDR1 LGHDT and CDR2 YNNKEL (reference sequence). Participants, roughly 18 to 100 years old, spanned more than 20 US areas. Grouping used clinical history reported by participants in a survey and questionnaire. TCRdb keeps only in-frame clones here, not all; method: immunoSEQ multiplex PCR. The sample includes 300,000 to 400,000 clones, just over 85% of them seen just once. The chain couples TRBV3-1 (or the pseudogene TRBV3-2) to TRBJ2-7, with 9 bases matching TRBD1. The sequencing input was PBMCs or T cells enriched from blood (not recorded which). This TCR was sampled from a woman aged 35 to 49 with acute COVID-19. The CDR3 coding sequence is TGTGCCAGCACCCGTAACCGGGACAGGGAAAGAGTCGTC. Its protein product is CASTRNRDRERVV.